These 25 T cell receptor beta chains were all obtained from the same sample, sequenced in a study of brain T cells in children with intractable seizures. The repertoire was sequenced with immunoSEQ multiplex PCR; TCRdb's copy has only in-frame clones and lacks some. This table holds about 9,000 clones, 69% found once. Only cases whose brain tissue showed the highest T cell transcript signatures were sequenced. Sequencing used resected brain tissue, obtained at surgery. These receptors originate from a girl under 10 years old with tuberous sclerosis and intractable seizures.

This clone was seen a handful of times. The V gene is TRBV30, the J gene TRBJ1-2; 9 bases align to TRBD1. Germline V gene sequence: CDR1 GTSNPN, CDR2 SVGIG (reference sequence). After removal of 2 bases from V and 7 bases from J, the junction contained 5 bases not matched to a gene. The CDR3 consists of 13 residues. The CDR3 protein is CAWSIGTGFGYTF. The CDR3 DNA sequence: TGTGCCTGGAGTATCGGGACAGGGTTTGGCTACACCTTC.

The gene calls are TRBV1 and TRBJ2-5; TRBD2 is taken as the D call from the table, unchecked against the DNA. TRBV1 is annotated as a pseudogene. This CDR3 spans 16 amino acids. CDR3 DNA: TGCACCAGCAGACAAAAAGGGACTAGGCAGTTTGAGACCCAGTACTTC. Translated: CTSRQKGTRQFETQYF.

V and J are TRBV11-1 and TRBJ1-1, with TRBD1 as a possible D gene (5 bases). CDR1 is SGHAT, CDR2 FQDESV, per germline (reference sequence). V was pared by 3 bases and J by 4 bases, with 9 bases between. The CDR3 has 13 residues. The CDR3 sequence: CASSFGASTEAFF. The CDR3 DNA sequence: TGTGCCAGCAGCTTTGGGGCGTCCACTGAAGCTTTCTTT.

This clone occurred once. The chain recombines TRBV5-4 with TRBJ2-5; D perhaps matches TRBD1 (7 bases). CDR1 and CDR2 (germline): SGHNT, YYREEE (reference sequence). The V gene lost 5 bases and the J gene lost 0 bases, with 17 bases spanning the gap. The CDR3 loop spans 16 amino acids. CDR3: CASSPSRGVDQETQYF. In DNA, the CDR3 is TGTGCCAGCAGTCCGTCCAGGGGGGTTGACCAAGAGACCCAGTACTTC.

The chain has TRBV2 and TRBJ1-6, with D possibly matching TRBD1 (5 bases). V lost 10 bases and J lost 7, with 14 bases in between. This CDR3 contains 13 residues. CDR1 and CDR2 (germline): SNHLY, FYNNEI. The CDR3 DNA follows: TGTGCCACCACGGGACGGTTGAATTCACCCCTCCACTTT. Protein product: CATTGRLNSPLHF. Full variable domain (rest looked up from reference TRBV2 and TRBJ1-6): EPEVTQTPSHQVTQMGQEVILRCVPISNHLYFYWYRQILGQKVEFLVSFYNNEISEKSEIFDDQFSVERPDGSNFTLKIRSTKLEDSAMYFCATTGRLNSPLHFGNGTRLTVT.

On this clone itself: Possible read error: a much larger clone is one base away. The DNA of the CDR3 is TGTGCCAGCAGAGACTCCTACGAGCAGTACTTC. Encoded protein: CASRDSYEQYF. V usage is TRBV2 and J usage is TRBJ2-7; D is uncertain. This CDR3 is built from 11 residues. The germline V and J ends were trimmed by 6 bases and 0 bases, with 3 bases remaining between them. Germline V lookup: CDR1 SNHLY, CDR2 FYNNEI.

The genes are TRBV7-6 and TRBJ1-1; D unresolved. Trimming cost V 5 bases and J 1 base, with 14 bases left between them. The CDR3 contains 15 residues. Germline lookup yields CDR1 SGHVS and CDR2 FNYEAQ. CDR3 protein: CASSHDRGGNTEAFF. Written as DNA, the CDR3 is TGTGCCAGCAGCCATGACCGTGGAGGGAACACTGAAGCTTTCTTT.

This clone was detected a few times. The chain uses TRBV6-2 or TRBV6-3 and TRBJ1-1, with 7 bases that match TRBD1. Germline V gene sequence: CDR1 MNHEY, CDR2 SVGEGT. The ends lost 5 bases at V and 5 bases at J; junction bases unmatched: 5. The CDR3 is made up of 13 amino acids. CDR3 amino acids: CASSNRGGTEAFF. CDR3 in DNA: TGTGCCAGCAGTAACAGGGGTGGGACTGAAGCTTTCTTT.

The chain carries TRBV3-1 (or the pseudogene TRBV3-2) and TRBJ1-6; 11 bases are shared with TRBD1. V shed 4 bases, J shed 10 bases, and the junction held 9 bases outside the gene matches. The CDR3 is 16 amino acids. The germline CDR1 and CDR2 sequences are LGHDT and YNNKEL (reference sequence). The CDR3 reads CASSPRTGGTTSPLHF. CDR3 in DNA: TGTGCCAGCAGCCCTAGGACAGGGGGCACAACATCACCCCTCCACTTT.

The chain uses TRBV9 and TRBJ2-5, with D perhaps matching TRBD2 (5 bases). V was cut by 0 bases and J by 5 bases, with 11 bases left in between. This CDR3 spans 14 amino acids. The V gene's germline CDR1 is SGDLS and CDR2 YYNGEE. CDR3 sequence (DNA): TGTGCCAGCAGCGTAGAGAGGGTAGGGGAGACCCAGTACTTC. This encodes CASSVERVGETQYF.

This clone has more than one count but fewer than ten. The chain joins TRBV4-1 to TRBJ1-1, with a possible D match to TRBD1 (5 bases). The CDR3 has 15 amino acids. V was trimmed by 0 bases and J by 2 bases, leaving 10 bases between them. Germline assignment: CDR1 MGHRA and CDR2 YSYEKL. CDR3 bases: TGCGCCAGCAGCCAAGAACAGGTCCTTAACACTGAAGCTTTCTTT. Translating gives CASSQEQVLNTEAFF.

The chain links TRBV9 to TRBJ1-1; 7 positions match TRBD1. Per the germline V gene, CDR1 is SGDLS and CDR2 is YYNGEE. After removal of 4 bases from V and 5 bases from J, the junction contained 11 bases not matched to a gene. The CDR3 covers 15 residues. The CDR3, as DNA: TGTGCCAGCAGCCCCGAGGAGGGGGCGGGGACTGAAGCTTTCTTT. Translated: CASSPEEGAGTEAFF. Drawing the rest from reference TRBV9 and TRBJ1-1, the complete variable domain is DSGVTQTPKHLITATGQRVTLRCSPRSGDLSVYWYQQSLDQGLQFLIQYYNGEERAKGNILERFSAQQFPDLHSELNLSSLELGDSALYFCASSPEEGAGTEAFFGQGTRLTVV.

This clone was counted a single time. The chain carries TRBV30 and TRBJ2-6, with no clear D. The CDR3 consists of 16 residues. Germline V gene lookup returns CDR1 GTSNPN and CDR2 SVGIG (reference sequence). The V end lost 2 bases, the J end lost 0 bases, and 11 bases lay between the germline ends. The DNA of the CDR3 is TGTGCCTGGAGTACGGACCCGGGCTCTGGGGCCAACGTCCTGACTTTC. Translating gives CAWSTDPGSGANVLTF.

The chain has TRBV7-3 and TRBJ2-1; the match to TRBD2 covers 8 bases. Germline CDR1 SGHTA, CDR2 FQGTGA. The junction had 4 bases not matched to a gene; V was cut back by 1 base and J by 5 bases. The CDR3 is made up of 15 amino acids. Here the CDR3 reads CASSLNSGANNEQFF. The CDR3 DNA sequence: TGTGCCAGCAGCTTAAATAGCGGGGCAAACAATGAGCAGTTCTTC.

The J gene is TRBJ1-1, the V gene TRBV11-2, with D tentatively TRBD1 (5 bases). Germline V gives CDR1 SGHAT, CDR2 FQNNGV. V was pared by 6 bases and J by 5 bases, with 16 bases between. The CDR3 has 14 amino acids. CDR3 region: CASSEGLWGTEAFF. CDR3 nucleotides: TGTGCCAGCAGTGAGGGGCTATGGGGAACTGAAGCTTTCTTT.

This CDR3 reads CATTKGTEPGYTF. CDR3 bases: TGTGCCACAACGAAGGGGACAGAGCCGGGCTACACCTTC. The chain employs TRBV15 and TRBJ1-2; 7 nucleotides align to TRBD1. This CDR3 has 13 residues. The germline CDR1 and CDR2 sequences are LNHNV and YYDKDF (reference sequence). Losses at the gene ends were 9 bases for V and 8 bases for J; bases not matched to a gene: 12.

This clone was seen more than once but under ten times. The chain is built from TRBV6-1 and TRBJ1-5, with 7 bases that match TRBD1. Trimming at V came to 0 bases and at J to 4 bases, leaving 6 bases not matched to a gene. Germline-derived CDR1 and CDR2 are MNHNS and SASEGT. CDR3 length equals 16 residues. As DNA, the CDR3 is TGTGCCAGCAGTGAAGCTTCAGGGGGAGTGAATCAGCCCCAGCATTTT. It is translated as CASSEASGGVNQPQHF.

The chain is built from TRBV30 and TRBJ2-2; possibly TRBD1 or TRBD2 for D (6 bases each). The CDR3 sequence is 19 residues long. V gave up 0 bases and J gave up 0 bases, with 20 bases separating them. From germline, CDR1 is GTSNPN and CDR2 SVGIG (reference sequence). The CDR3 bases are TGTGCCTGGAGTGTCAGTCGAGTCGGGGGCAGAGCGAACACCGGGGAGCTGTTTTTT. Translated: CAWSVSRVGGRANTGELFF.

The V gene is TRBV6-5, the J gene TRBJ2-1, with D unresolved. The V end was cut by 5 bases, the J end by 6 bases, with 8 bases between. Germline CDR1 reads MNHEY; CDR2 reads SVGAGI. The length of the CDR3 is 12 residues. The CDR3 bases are TGTGCCAGCAGTCCCCTTAGCAATGAGCAGTTCTTC. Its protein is CASSPLSNEQFF.

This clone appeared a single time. CDR3 nucleotides: TGTGCCAGCTCACCATCATCCCCGGGACACACTATTGAAGCTTTCTTT. It encodes CASSPSSPGHTIEAFF. The V and J genes are TRBV18 and TRBJ1-1; D is possibly TRBD1 (6 bases). Germline-derived CDR1 and CDR2 are KGHSH and LQKENI. Between the trimmed V and J ends, which lost 2 bases and 7 bases, there was a span of 20 bases. The CDR3 is made up of 16 amino acids.

The CDR3 region has the DNA TGTGCCACCAGCAGAGATATCCAGCCCCAGCATTTT. As protein: CATSRDIQPQHF. The rearrangement joins TRBV15 to TRBJ1-5; D is undetermined. The germline V gene has CDR1 LNHNV and CDR2 YYDKDF (reference sequence). This CDR3 spans 12 amino acids. V shed 0 bases and J shed 7 bases, with 4 bases lying between them.

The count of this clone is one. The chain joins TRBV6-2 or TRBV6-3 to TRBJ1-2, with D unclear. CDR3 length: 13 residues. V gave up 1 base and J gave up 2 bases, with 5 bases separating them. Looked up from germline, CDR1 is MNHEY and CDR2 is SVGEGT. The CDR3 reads CASSYLRNYGYTF. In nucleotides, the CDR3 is TGTGCCAGCAGTTACTTAAGGAACTATGGCTACACCTTC.

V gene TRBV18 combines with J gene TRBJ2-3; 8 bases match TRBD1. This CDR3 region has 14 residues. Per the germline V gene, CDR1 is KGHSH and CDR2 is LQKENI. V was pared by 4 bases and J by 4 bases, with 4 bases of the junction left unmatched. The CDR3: CASSQGQGPDTQYF. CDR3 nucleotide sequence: TGTGCCAGCTCACAAGGACAGGGCCCAGATACGCAGTATTTT.

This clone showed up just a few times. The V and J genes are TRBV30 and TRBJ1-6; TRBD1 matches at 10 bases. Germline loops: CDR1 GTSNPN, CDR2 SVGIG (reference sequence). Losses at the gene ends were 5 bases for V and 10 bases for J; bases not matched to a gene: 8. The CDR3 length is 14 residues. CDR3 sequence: CAWGPGQGFSPLHF. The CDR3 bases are TGTGCCTGGGGTCCGGGACAGGGGTTCTCACCCCTCCACTTT. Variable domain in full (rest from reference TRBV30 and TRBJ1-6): SQTIHQWPATLVQPVGSPLSLECTVEGTSNPNLYWYRQAAGRGLQLLFYSVGIGQISSEVPQNLSASRPQDRQFILSSKKLLLSDSGFYLCAWGPGQGFSPLHFGNGTRLTVT.

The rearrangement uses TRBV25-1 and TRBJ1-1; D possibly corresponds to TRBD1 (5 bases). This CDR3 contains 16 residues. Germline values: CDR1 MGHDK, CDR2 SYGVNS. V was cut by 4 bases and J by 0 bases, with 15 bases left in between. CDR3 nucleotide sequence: TGTGCCAGCAGTGGGGGGACGGAAGAGTTGAACACTGAAGCTTTCTTT. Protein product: CASSGGTEELNTEAFF.